Listed below are T cell receptor beta chains from one sample, sequenced in a study of blood T cell repertoires in COVID-19. Clones were sequenced by immunoSEQ multiplex PCR, and TCRdb holds only the in-frame ones, with some missing. The sample holds about 270,000 clones, roughly 90% seen once. The material sequenced was peripheral blood. These receptors came from a woman under 40 with COVID-19, enrolled during active disease. The CDR3 runs from the conserved cysteine through the conserved F or W. The D gene is left open where the match is weak.

cdr3_nt	cdr3_aa	v_call	d_call	j_call
TGTGCCAGCAGCCGCACCCCCGGGACAGCGTCTTTCTCTGGAAACACCATATATTTT	CASSRTPGTASFSGNTIYF	TRBV5-6	TRBD1	TRBJ1-3
TGCGCCAGCAGCGGGGGACTTTACAATGAGCAGTTCTTC	CASSGGLYNEQFF	TRBV4-1	.	TRBJ2-1
TGCAGCGCGGGACAGGGACGCAATGAGCAGTTCTTC	CSAGQGRNEQFF	TRBV29-1	TRBD1	TRBJ2-1
TGCGCCAGCAGCGCAGGGGGGCCCTACGAGCAGTACTTC	CASSAGGPYEQYF	TRBV10-2	.	TRBJ2-7
TGCGCCAGCAGCTTGGGCAGGGGAGAGACCCAGTACTTC	CASSLGRGETQYF	TRBV5-1	.	TRBJ2-5
TGTGCCAGCAGCAGGTTCGCGAACACCGGGGAGCTGTTTTTT	CASSRFANTGELFF	TRBV6-4	.	TRBJ2-2
TGTGCTAGTGGTTCCCTGGGGGGGGGTTTCACCGGGGAGCTGTTTTTT	CASGSLGGGFTGELFF	TRBV12-5	TRBD2	TRBJ2-2
TGTGCCAGCAGGCTCCACAGGGATGAAAAACTGTTTTTT	CASRLHRDEKLFF	TRBV13	.	TRBJ1-4
TGTGCCAGCAGCCCGCGAAATGAGCAGTTCTTC	CASSPRNEQFF	TRBV7-8	.	TRBJ2-1
TGTGCCACCAGCAGAGAAGGGCCGACAGCCATGAACACTGAAGCTTTCTTT	CATSREGPTAMNTEAFF	TRBV15	.	TRBJ1-1
TGTGCCAGCTCACTGACAGCCCAAGAGACCCAGTACTTC	CASSLTAQETQYF	TRBV18	.	TRBJ2-5
TGTGCCAGCAGCCAATCTTCCACAGATACGCAGTATTTT	CASSQSSTDTQYF	TRBV4-2	.	TRBJ2-3
TGTGCCAGCAGTTACGGGACAGGGTCTGGCTACACCTTC	CASSYGTGSGYTF	TRBV6-5	TRBD1	TRBJ1-2
TGCGCCAGCAGCCCCCCACAGGGTGGTTACACCATATATTTT	CASSPPQGGYTIYF	TRBV4-1	.	TRBJ1-3
TGTGCCAGCAGTGAAGGCTTCTCGGGGGGGGAGAATGAGCAGTTCTTC	CASSEGFSGGENEQFF	TRBV2	TRBD2	TRBJ2-1
TGTGCCAGCAGCCAAGAACAGACAGGGATATTCGCCCTCCACTTT	CASSQEQTGIFALHF	TRBV14	TRBD1	TRBJ1-6